Below are 3 T cell receptor beta chains sequenced from a single sample in a study of cytomegalovirus exposure and HLA in healthy donors. Primers included in the PCR were 60 Vbeta and 13 Jbeta primers. Measured with immunoSEQ multiplex PCR; TCRdb has only the in-frame clones, and not every one. The table has some 50,000 clones, under 75% seen once. The sequenced sample was PBMCs. These receptors all stem from a man aged 25 to 40 in good health and CMV-seronegative.

This chain links TRBV5-6 with TRBJ1-5, with D hard to call. Per the germline V gene, CDR1 is SGHDT and CDR2 is YYEEEE. The CDR3 spans 14 residues. Between the trimmed V and J ends, which lost 3 bases and 0 bases, there was a span of 7 bases. The CDR3 sequence: CASSSTYSNQPQHF. The CDR3 DNA reads as TGTGCCAGCAGCTCGACTTATAGCAATCAGCCCCAGCATTTT.

This sequence joins TRBV15 and TRBJ1-2; TRBD1 matches 7 bases. V dropped 4 bases and J dropped 4; count of bases not matched to a gene: 6. This CDR3 comprises 14 residues. CDR1 and CDR2 from the germline V gene are LNHNV and YYDKDF (reference sequence). The CDR3 loop reads CATSTRTGVYGYTF. The CDR3 coding sequence is TGTGCCACCAGCACCAGAACAGGGGTCTATGGCTACACCTTC.

This clone was counted a few times. The V gene is TRBV30, the J gene TRBJ2-7; 8 nucleotides align to TRBD2. The CDR3 covers 15 residues. Per the germline V gene, CDR1 is GTSNPN and CDR2 is SVGIG (reference sequence). Trimming cost V 3 bases and J 4 bases; bases outside gene matches: 11. CDR3 sequence (DNA): TGTGCCTGGAGCCTAACAGCGGGAGTGCGGTACGAGCAGTACTTC. This gives the protein CAWSLTAGVRYEQYF.